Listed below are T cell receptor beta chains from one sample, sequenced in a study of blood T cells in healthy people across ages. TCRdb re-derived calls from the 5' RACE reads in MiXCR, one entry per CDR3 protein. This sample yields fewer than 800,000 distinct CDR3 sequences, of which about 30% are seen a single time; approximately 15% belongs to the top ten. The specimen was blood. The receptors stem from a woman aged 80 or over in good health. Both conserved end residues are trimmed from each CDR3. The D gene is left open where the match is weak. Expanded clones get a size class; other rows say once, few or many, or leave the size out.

CDR3aa: ASSHGQGYEQY; v_gene: TRBV4-1; d_gene: TRBD1; abundance: many; j_gene: TRBJ2-7
CDR3aa: ASSLGARAVLT; v_gene: TRBV19; d_gene: NA; abundance: NA; j_gene: TRBJ2-6
CDR3aa: ATLGAGASTDTQY; v_gene: TRBV28; d_gene: TRBD2; abundance: many; j_gene: TRBJ2-3
CDR3aa: ASSAGTGVNGELF; v_gene: TRBV2; d_gene: TRBD1; abundance: NA; j_gene: TRBJ2-2
CDR3aa: AISEQETQY; v_gene: TRBV10-3; d_gene: NA; abundance: many; j_gene: TRBJ2-5
CDR3aa: ASSFGHSQETQY; v_gene: TRBV5-1; d_gene: NA; abundance: NA; j_gene: TRBJ2-5
CDR3aa: SVYRTGGSYEQY; v_gene: TRBV29-1; d_gene: NA; abundance: many; j_gene: TRBJ2-7
CDR3aa: ASSQRTGDNEQY; v_gene: TRBV5-4; d_gene: TRBD1; abundance: NA; j_gene: TRBJ2-7
CDR3aa: ASSPRDSLNTGELF; v_gene: TRBV18; d_gene: NA; abundance: NA; j_gene: TRBJ2-2
CDR3aa: ASSLLAGDSDTQY; v_gene: TRBV12-3/TRBV12-4; d_gene: TRBD2; abundance: few; j_gene: TRBJ2-3
CDR3aa: STLLRRPTYTEAF; v_gene: TRBV20-1; d_gene: NA; abundance: NA; j_gene: TRBJ1-1
CDR3aa: ASRQAGGSYNEQF; v_gene: TRBV5-1; d_gene: TRBD2; abundance: once; j_gene: TRBJ2-1
CDR3aa: ASSLWAEGGNTIY; v_gene: TRBV28; d_gene: NA; abundance: NA; j_gene: TRBJ1-3